This T cell receptor (beta chain) is from a study of blood T cells in healthy people across ages. This clonotype was recorded once. For the second PCR, which ran for about 6 to 11 cycles, a sample-barcoded 5' primer and a J-beta primer mix were used. TCRdb redid the calling of the 5' RACE reads with MiXCR, one entry per CDR3 protein. The sample comprises 750,000 to 950,000 distinct CDR3 sequences, 53% of which are singletons, and approximately 41% rests with the top ten. The CDR3 is 14 amino acids. V gave up 3 bases and J gave up 4 bases; unmatched junction bases: 6. Germline loops: CDR1 DFQATT, CDR2 SNEGSKA (reference sequence).

Sequenced sample: blood. The chain uses TRBV20-1 and TRBJ2-1; TRBD2 matches 7 bases. The sequence was obtained from a man aged 80 or over in good health. CDR3: CSASRPSGYNEQFF. CDR3 nucleotide sequence: TGCAGTGCTAGTCGGCCTAGCGGATACAATGAGCAGTTCTTC.